These T cell receptor beta chains were read from a single sample in a study of cytomegalovirus exposure and HLA in healthy donors. This table comes from immunoSEQ multiplex PCR, and its TCRdb copy is limited to in-frame clones, with some not included. The table records some 79,000 clones, 85% to 95% of them present only once. Sequencing was carried out using PBMCs. These receptors all come from a woman aged 18 to 35 in good health and CMV-seropositive. Both conserved end residues are part of each CDR3. A D gene is named only where the DNA matches it firmly. A row's size may be missing; if present it is once, few, many or a size class.

j_call,v_call,d_call,clone_size,cdr3_length,cdr3_nt,cdr3_aa
TRBJ1-2,TRBV11-2,TRBD1,.,15,TGTGCCAGCAGCTTAGCAGGGACAGGGCCTTATGGCTACACCTTC,CASSLAGTGPYGYTF
TRBJ2-5,TRBV6-6,TRBD1,.,13,TGTGCCAGCAGAGGGACAGTTCAAGAGACCCAGTACTTC,CASRGTVQETQYF
TRBJ1-5,TRBV28,.,.,15,TGTGCCAGCAGTCCACTGTCAGGGGAACGTCAGCCCCAGCATTTT,CASSPLSGERQPQHF
TRBJ1-2,TRBV6-4,.,.,15,TGTGCCAGCAGTTCACACGACAGGCCGAACTATGGCTACACCTTC,CASSSHDRPNYGYTF
TRBJ2-7,TRBV4-3,TRBD1,.,15,TGCGCCAGCAGCCCGGGACAGGGGGCTGGGTACGAGCAGTACTTC,CASSPGQGAGYEQYF
TRBJ1-2,TRBV5-1,TRBD1,.,17,TGCGCCAGCAGCTTGGTGTCCGGGACAGGGAACTTTGGGGGCTACACCTTC,CASSLVSGTGNFGGYTF
TRBJ2-1,TRBV5-6,.,.,15,TGTGCCAGCAGCTTGGGGACAGCAGCTTACAATGAGCAGTTCTTC,CASSLGTAAYNEQFF
TRBJ2-5,TRBV2,TRBD1,.,15,TGTGCCAGCAGTGAGGACAGGGGGCGAGGGGAGACCCAGTACTTC,CASSEDRGRGETQYF
TRBJ1-1,TRBV4-1,.,once,15,TGCGCCAGCAGCCAGGGCCGGACAGACCTCACTGAAGCTTTCTTT,CASSQGRTDLTEAFF
TRBJ2-2,TRBV2,.,.,14,TGTGCCAGCAGTGTGTCGGGAGCTGCCGGGGAGCTGTTTTTT,CASSVSGAAGELFF
TRBJ2-3,TRBV27,.,.,15,TGTGCCAGCAGTTTAAGTGGGAGGCCCACAGATACGCAGTATTTT,CASSLSGRPTDTQYF
TRBJ2-1,TRBV2,TRBD2,few,15,TGTGCCAGCAGTAGGACTAGCGGGAGGGCCAATGAGCAGTTCTTC,CASSRTSGRANEQFF
TRBJ1-2,TRBV30,.,.,14,TGTGCCTGGAGTGTACGGCAGGGCCCCTATGGCTACACCTTC,CAWSVRQGPYGYTF
TRBJ1-2,TRBV7-2,.,.,13,TGTGCCAGCAGCTTCGGGACAAGCTATGGCTACACCTTC,CASSFGTSYGYTF
TRBJ1-3,TRBV2,.,.,16,TGTGCCAGCAGTGACTCCGTAGACAGAGCTGGAAACACCATATATTTT,CASSDSVDRAGNTIYF
TRBJ1-1,TRBV5-1,.,.,13,TGCGCCAGCAGCCTACAGAGTAACACTGAAGCTTTCTTT,CASSLQSNTEAFF
TRBJ1-2,TRBV5-1,TRBD1,.,13,TGCGCCAGCAGAACCGGGACAGGGTCGGACTACACCTTC,CASRTGTGSDYTF
TRBJ2-1,TRBV4-2,TRBD2,.,16,TGTGCCAGCAGCCAAGATCTTGGCGGGAGTGGTGGTGAGCAGTTCTTC,CASSQDLGGSGGEQFF
TRBJ2-6,TRBV4-1,TRBD1,.,19,TGCGCCAGCAGCCAGAGCCCCGGGACAGAAATTTCTGGGGCCAACGTCCTGACTTTC,CASSQSPGTEISGANVLTF
TRBJ2-5,TRBV4-2,.,.,15,TGTGCCAGCAGCCAAGATTTAAGCCTCAAAGAGACCCAGTACTTC,CASSQDLSLKETQYF
TRBJ1-4,TRBV2,.,.,15,TGTGCCAGCAGTGAGGTCAGGGGAGAAGGAGAAAAACTGTTTTTT,CASSEVRGEGEKLFF
TRBJ1-3,TRBV9,TRBD1,.,14,TGTGCCAGCAGCCCGACAGGGTTGGGTAACACCATATATTTT,CASSPTGLGNTIYF
TRBJ2-1,TRBV30,TRBD2,.,13,TGTGCCTGGACCGACCCAGCCCGCGGGAGCCAGTTCTTC,CAWTDPARGSQFF
TRBJ2-5,TRBV4-2,TRBD2,.,16,TGTGCCAGCAGCCAAGCTCCGGGACTAGGTCCAGAGACCCAGTACTTC,CASSQAPGLGPETQYF
TRBJ2-2,TRBV4-2,.,.,14,TGTGCCAGCAGCCAAGATAAAAACACCGGGGAGCTGTTTTTT,CASSQDKNTGELFF
TRBJ1-5,TRBV23-1,TRBD1,.,18,TGCGCCAGTCCCAGGGTGGGACAGGGGGCTTGTAGCAATCAGCCCCAGCATTTT,CASPRVGQGACSNQPQHF